Shown below are 28 T cell receptor beta chains from a single sample sequenced in a study of blood T cell repertoires in COVID-19 (dated by TCRdb to 2020 to 2021). Receptors were amplified or captured by the immunoSEQ multiplex PCR assay. Imported from immuneACCESS, the table was reduced by TCRdb to in-frame sequences with V and J called. These copies leave out some clones; in studies compared against another copy, an unresolved V gene accounts for under half, and the cause of the remainder is not known. In this sample the table shows 100,000 or so clones, around four fifths of which occur a single time. Approximately 13% of the sample is held by the ten biggest clonotypes. Source material: peripheral blood. All receptors come from a human donor in a cohort sampled during active COVID-19.

The genes are TRBV19 and TRBJ2-5; 9 nucleotides agree with TRBD2. Trimming cost V 6 bases and J 5 bases; bases outside gene matches: 10. This CDR3 is built from 15 residues. Per the germline V gene, CDR1 is LNHDA and CDR2 is SQIVND (reference sequence). The CDR3 nucleotides read TGTGCCAGTAGCGCACTGGCGGGGGGGCGTGAGACCCAGTACTTC. Translated, it gives CASSALAGGRETQYF.

The J gene is TRBJ1-5, the V gene TRBV3-1 (or the pseudogene TRBV3-2); 7 bases align to TRBD1. Looked up from germline, CDR1 is LGHDT and CDR2 is YNNKEL (reference sequence). J lost 8 bases, V lost 3 bases, and 7 bases had no gene match. CDR3 size: 14 residues. This CDR3 is CASSHRGAEEPQHF. The CDR3 DNA reads TGTGCCAGCAGCCACAGGGGGGCTGAGGAGCCCCAGCATTTT.

The gene calls are TRBV7-2 and TRBJ1-1; D ambiguous. V gave up 4 bases and J gave up 0 bases, with 12 bases separating them. Germline V gene data show CDR1 as SGHTA and CDR2 as FQGNSA. The CDR3 runs 15 residues. Written as DNA, the CDR3 is TGTGCCAGCAGCTCGACCCTCAGGATGAACACTGAAGCTTTCTTT. This translates into CASSSTLRMNTEAFF.

This sequence joins TRBV6-7 and TRBJ1-3; possibly TRBD1 for D (5 bases). TRBV6-7 is treated as an ORF (open reading frame) with a function not yet certain. V was shortened by 8 bases and J by 8 bases, with 25 bases between the two germline ends. The CDR3 consists of 16 residues. CDR3 nucleotide sequence: TGTGCCAGCTCTCCCGACGATCACGGGGGGTGCGACACCATATATTTT. This gives the protein CASSPDDHGGCDTIYF.

This clone showed up just a few times. The chain couples TRBV19 to TRBJ2-3; 15 bases are shared with TRBD2. This CDR3 region has 17 residues. Germline V gives CDR1 LNHDA, CDR2 SQIVND (reference sequence). V lost 7 bases, J lost 2 bases, and 7 bases stayed unmatched. This CDR3 is CASTSGLAGGSTDTQYF. Written as DNA, the CDR3 is TGTGCCAGTACCTCGGGACTAGCGGGGGGATCCACAGATACGCAGTATTTT. Supplemented by reference TRBV19 and TRBJ2-3, the full variable domain reads DGGITQSPKYLFRKEGQNVTLSCEQNLNHDAMYWYRQDPGQGLRLIYYSQIVNDFQKGDIAEGYSVSREKKESFPLTVTSAQKNPTAFYLCASTSGLAGGSTDTQYFGPGTRLTVL.

The CDR3 DNA sequence: TGTGCCAGCAGCTGGAACAGGGGAACAGGGCAGGGCACTGAAGCTTTCTTT. Amino acid sequence: CASSWNRGTGQGTEAFF. V is TRBV7-9 and J is TRBJ1-1, with 7 bases lining up with TRBD1. The J segment lost 4 bases and the V segment lost 4 bases, leaving 15 bases of the junction unmatched. The germline gives CDR1 SEHNR, CDR2 FQNEAQ (reference sequence). This CDR3 comprises 17 residues.

The chain couples TRBV18 to TRBJ2-3; tentatively, D is TRBD2 (5 bases). Looked up from germline, CDR1 is KGHSH and CDR2 is LQKENI. The CDR3 has 15 amino acids. V was pared by 5 bases and J by 2 bases, with 14 bases between. The CDR3 here is CASSSWAGLTDTQYF. The CDR3 DNA sequence: TGTGCCAGCTCATCTTGGGCAGGACTCACAGATACGCAGTATTTT.

This rearrangement joins TRBV29-1 to TRBJ2-5, with 12 nucleotides matching TRBD2. V lost 5 bases, J lost 4 bases, and 5 bases stayed unmatched. Germline V gene sequence: CDR1 SQVTM, CDR2 ANQGSEA. This CDR3 spans 14 amino acids. The CDR3 protein is CSVLAGGLGETQYF. The DNA of the CDR3 is TGCAGCGTTCTAGCGGGGGGGCTAGGAGAGACCCAGTACTTC.

This clone showed up just a few times. The chain combines TRBV29-1 with TRBJ1-1; 8 bases fit TRBD1. The V segment lost 5 bases and the J segment 4 bases; nucleotides outside the gene matches: 3. CDR3 length: 12 residues. Germline lookup yields CDR1 SQVTM and CDR2 ANQGSEA. Written as DNA, the CDR3 is TGCAGCGTTTATACAGGGGGCACTGAAGCTTTCTTT. Protein sequence: CSVYTGGTEAFF.

This chain joins TRBV5-1 and TRBJ2-3, with 10 nucleotides matching TRBD2. CDR1 SGHRS and CDR2 YFSETQ come from the germline V gene. CDR3 length: 16 amino acids. The ends lost 4 bases at V and 6 bases at J; junction bases unmatched: 11. CDR3 protein: CASSPRTSGVGDTQYF. The CDR3 DNA reads as TGCGCCAGCAGCCCTCGGACTAGCGGTGTGGGGGATACGCAGTATTTT.

This clone was observed once. The chain combines TRBV4-1 with TRBJ1-4; D is undetermined. This CDR3 has 13 amino acids. CDR1 and CDR2 (germline): MGHRA, YSYEKL. V shed 8 bases and J shed 7 bases, with 14 bases lying between them. The CDR3 region has the DNA TGCGCCAGCCAGCGTTTGACCGGTGAAAAACTGTTTTTT. Amino acid sequence: CASQRLTGEKLFF.

V and J are TRBV5-5 and TRBJ1-2; 7 bases match TRBD1. The V gene end was trimmed by 0 bases and the J gene end by 10 bases; junction bases not matched to a gene: 6. Germline V gives CDR1 SGHKS, CDR2 YYEKEE (reference sequence). The CDR3 runs 13 residues. CDR3 protein: CASSLATTGFYTF. CDR3 DNA: TGTGCCAGCAGCTTGGCGACGACAGGGTTCTACACCTTC.

The chain has TRBV10-1 and TRBJ2-7, with 9 bases identical to TRBD1. This CDR3 contains 13 residues. Losses at the gene ends were 5 bases for V and 3 bases for J; bases not matched to a gene: 2. Looked up from germline, CDR1 is WNHNN and CDR2 is SYGVQD (reference sequence). The CDR3 sequence is CASSRDRDYEQYF. Written as DNA, the CDR3 is TGCGCCAGCAGTAGGGACAGGGACTACGAGCAGTACTTC.

The chain has TRBV5-1 and TRBJ1-2; 9 bases match TRBD1. Germline V CDR1 and CDR2: SGHRS, YFSETQ. The CDR3 consists of 15 residues. V lost 5 bases and J lost 4; bases outside the gene matches: 9. The CDR3 nucleotides read TGCGCCAGCAGACCCGGGACAGGGCAATCCTATGGCTACACCTTC. Protein sequence: CASRPGTGQSYGYTF.

The chain is built from TRBV3-1 (or the pseudogene TRBV3-2) and TRBJ2-1, with D possibly matching TRBD2 (6 bases). Germline V CDR1 and CDR2: LGHDT, YNNKEL (reference sequence). Trimming removed 6 bases at V and 9 bases at J, with 12 bases between. The CDR3 loop spans 12 amino acids. For the CDR3, the DNA is TGTGCCAGCAGGGAAGGACTATCTGAGCAGTTCTTC. It codes for CASREGLSEQFF.

A remark on this clone: This specimen includes other DNA sequences encoding the same CDR3. The genes are TRBV14 and TRBJ2-5; D gene unclear. Germline CDR1 is SGHDN and CDR2 is FVKESK. V lost 0 bases and J lost 6, with 5 bases in between. The CDR3 is made up of 12 amino acids. The CDR3 bases are TGTGCCAGCAGCCAAGAGAGAAAGACCCAGTACTTC. It yields the protein CASSQERKTQYF.

The CDR3 sequence is CASSRRQGAYSGNTIYF. CDR3 DNA: TGTGCCAGCAGCCGACGACAGGGGGCCTACTCTGGAAACACCATATATTTT. V usage is TRBV7-9 and J usage is TRBJ1-3, with TRBD1 identical over 10 bases. Germline CDR1 SEHNR, CDR2 FQNEAQ (reference sequence). The CDR3 is 17 residues long. The junction had 7 bases not matched to a gene; V was cut back by 5 bases and J by 0 bases.

This clone was observed a single time. The rearrangement uses TRBV7-9 and TRBJ1-2, with TRBD1 as a possible D gene (6 bases). Trimming pared 1 base from V and 6 bases from J, leaving 9 bases between. Per germline, CDR1 SEHNR and CDR2 FQNEAQ (reference sequence). The CDR3 sequence is 13 residues long. The CDR3 sequence is CASSLDRVNGYTF. CDR3 nucleotide sequence: TGTGCCAGCAGCTTAGACAGGGTGAATGGCTACACCTTC.

This sequence joins TRBV7-2 and TRBJ2-3, with 9 bases fitting TRBD2. V lost 2 bases to trimming and J lost 2 bases; unmatched junction nucleotides: 14. The CDR3 sequence is 19 residues long. CDR1 is SGHTA and CDR2 is FQGNSA in the germline V gene. The CDR3 nucleotides are TGTGCCAGCAGCTTAAGGCCTAGCGGGGACCTTGCACTCACAGATACGCAGTATTTT. This encodes CASSLRPSGDLALTDTQYF.

CDR3 loop: CASSPQVWLNQPQHF. DNA of the CDR3: TGCGCCAGCAGCCCTCAGGTATGGCTCAATCAGCCCCAGCATTTT. The chain is built from TRBV4-1 and TRBJ1-5; D gene uncertain. Germline V gene data show CDR1 as MGHRA and CDR2 as YSYEKL. V lost 4 bases and J lost 3, with 13 bases in between. This CDR3 has 15 amino acids.

The chain has TRBV5-1 and TRBJ2-1; D is unclear. CDR3 length equals 13 residues. Trimming pared 6 bases from V and 2 bases from J, leaving 9 bases between. CDR1 SGHRS and CDR2 YFSETQ come from the germline V gene. CDR3 nucleotides: TGCGCCAGCACTGACGGAGCCTACAATGAGCAGTTCTTC. Translated, it gives CASTDGAYNEQFF.

This chain connects TRBV18 to TRBJ1-4, with no clear D. The germline CDR1 and CDR2 sequences are KGHSH and LQKENI. This CDR3 region has 13 residues. The germline V and J ends were trimmed by 2 bases and 6 bases, with 7 bases remaining between them. In DNA form, the CDR3 reads TGTGCCAGCTCACCAGGTAGTGATGAAAAACTGTTTTTT. Translated: CASSPGSDEKLFF.

The chain employs TRBV18 and TRBJ1-2; D unclear. CDR3 size: 14 residues. From germline, CDR1 is KGHSH and CDR2 LQKENI. Trimming shortened V by 2 bases and J by 5 bases, and 12 bases separated the two germline ends. CDR3 sequence: CASSPFGSGYGYTF. CDR3 DNA: TGTGCCAGCTCACCATTCGGGAGTGGGTATGGCTACACCTTC.

This clone appeared a few times. The rearrangement links TRBV25-1 to TRBJ1-1; 9 bases are a match to TRBD1. Germline V CDR1 and CDR2: MGHDK, SYGVNS. J gave up 2 bases and V 6 bases, and 4 bases lay outside the gene matches. CDR3 length equals 14 residues. The CDR3 DNA follows: TGTGCCAGCAGACCGACAGGGGGAAACACTGAAGCTTTCTTT. It encodes CASRPTGGNTEAFF.

This rearrangement joins TRBV27 to TRBJ2-7; 9 nucleotides line up with TRBD2. The CDR3 is 17 amino acids. V shed 3 bases and J 3 bases; nucleotides not matched to a gene: 12. CDR1 MNHEY and CDR2 SMNVEV come from the germline V gene (reference sequence). The CDR3 here is CASSFIAGADLIYEQYF. The CDR3 bases are TGTGCCAGCAGTTTCATAGCGGGAGCGGATCTAATCTACGAGCAGTACTTC.

The chain is built from TRBV7-3 and TRBJ2-3, with TRBD2 identical over 9 bases. The CDR3 contains 13 residues. The junction had 1 base not matched to a gene; V was cut back by 5 bases and J by 4 bases. Germline assignment: CDR1 SGHTA and CDR2 FQGTGA. CDR3 residues: CASSRGGADTQYF. CDR3 in DNA: TGTGCCAGCAGCCGCGGGGGGGCAGATACGCAGTATTTT.

This chain connects TRBV3-1 (or the pseudogene TRBV3-2) to TRBJ1-6; D not certain. Germline V gives CDR1 LGHDT, CDR2 YNNKEL (reference sequence). This CDR3 is built from 14 residues. Trimming stripped 2 bases from V and 4 bases from J, with 6 bases between. Here the CDR3 DNA reads TGTGCCAGCAGCCAAAACACGTATAATTCACCCCTCCACTTT. This translates into CASSQNTYNSPLHF.

This chain uses TRBV2 with TRBJ1-2, with TRBD1 as a possible D gene (6 bases). The CDR3 is 16 residues long. Trimming pared 5 bases from V and 2 bases from J, leaving 18 bases between. Germline lookup yields CDR1 SNHLY and CDR2 FYNNEI. CDR3 region: CASSFIRTAINYGYTF. DNA of the CDR3: TGTGCCAGCAGTTTTATACGGACAGCTATAAACTATGGCTACACCTTC.